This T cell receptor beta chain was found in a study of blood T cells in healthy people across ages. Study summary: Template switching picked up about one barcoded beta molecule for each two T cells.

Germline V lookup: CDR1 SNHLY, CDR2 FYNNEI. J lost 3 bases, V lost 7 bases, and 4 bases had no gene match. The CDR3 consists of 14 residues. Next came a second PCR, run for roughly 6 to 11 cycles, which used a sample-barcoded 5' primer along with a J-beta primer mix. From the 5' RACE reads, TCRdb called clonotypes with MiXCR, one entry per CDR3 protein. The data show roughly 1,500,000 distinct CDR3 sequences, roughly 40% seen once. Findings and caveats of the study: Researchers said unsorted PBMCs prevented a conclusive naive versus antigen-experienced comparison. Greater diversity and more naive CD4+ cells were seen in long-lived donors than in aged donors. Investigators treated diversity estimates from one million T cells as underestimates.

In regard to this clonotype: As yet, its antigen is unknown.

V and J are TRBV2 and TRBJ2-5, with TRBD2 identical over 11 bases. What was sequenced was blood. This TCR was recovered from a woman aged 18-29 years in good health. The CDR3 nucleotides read TGTGCCAGCACGGTGGGACTAGCGGAAGAGACCCAGTACTTC. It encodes CASTVGLAEETQYF.